This T cell receptor (beta chain) was documented in a study of blood T cell repertoires in COVID-19 (dated by TCRdb to about 2020). Looking at the study overall: Samples from collaborators originated in the United States, Italy and Spain and spanned both the acute and convalescent phases of COVID-19. The material from the prospective study consisted of cDNA or gDNA derived from T cells, B-cell-depleted T cells, or PBMCs. Sample metadata almost always included a de-identified subject ID, COVID-19 status, age in years and sex. The samples were drawn from the first 160 participants of the ongoing ImmuneRACE study and from 950 to 1,500 subjects provided by 6 global collaborators. HLA class I and class II types, where available, came from metadata supplied by the sample provider rather than from assay-based typing. Subjects who had been exposed to COVID-19, were actively infected with it, or had recovered from it provided the deeply sampled blood TCRbeta repertoires that made up the dataset. A freely available public database, intended as a resource for researchers studying the immune response to SARS-CoV-2, is where the repertoires were released. The paper's findings and limits, for the study overall: Clinical and demographic metadata were provided uncurated, with the amount varying by source and participant.

A note on this clone: No antigen is known for it. The record has no base qualities; no much larger clone is one base away.

The immunoSEQ Assay, a bias-controlled multiplex PCR, was used to amplify TCRbeta CDR3 regions from genomic DNA. As for the authors' bioinformatics: The number of nucleated cells in each sample was estimated by amplification of reference gene primers within the assay. Sequence reads were collapsed and filtered to measure the absolute abundance of every unique TCRbeta CDR3 rearrangement. For each sample, productive Simpson clonality was calculated as the square root of Simpson's diversity index over productive rearrangements. TCRdb obtained this table from immuneACCESS and retained in-frame rearrangements with V and J assigned. These tables miss some clones; where compared with another copy, unresolved V genes account for less than half of the shortfall, and the remainder is unexplained. That table is the source of V, J and clone size, and D and trimming were worked out from the DNA. The sample yields 150,000 to 160,000 clones; roughly 89% were counted once. The ten largest clones represent around 0.55% of the sample.

The collaborating institutions used their own protocols to collect whole blood in K2EDTA tubes. For TCRbeta analysis, collaborator samples were shipped as frozen whole blood, as isolated PBMCs, or as DNA extracted from either sample type. CDR3 length: 16 amino acids, cysteine to phenylalanine. The only DNA kept is the CDR3, 48 bases in frame from the first base. The germline V gene specifies SQVTM as CDR1 and ANQGSEA as CDR2. After removal of 8 bases from V and 4 bases from J, the junction retains 11 bases not matched to a gene. The specimen was peripheral blood. The source of this sequence is a man between 45 and 60 years old with acute or convalescent COVID-19. The chain is made from TRBV29-1 and TRBJ2-1; the junction holds 13 bases that match TRBD2. The CDR3 reads as follows: CSYQGTSGTLYNEQFF. The DNA is TGCAGCTACCAGGGGACTAGCGGGACCCTTTACAATGAGCAGTTCTTC.